This T cell receptor beta chain was captured in a study of siplizumab effects on memory and regulatory T cells (dated by TCRdb to between 2019 and 2020). Broadly, across the study: The study examined how the anti-CD2 antibody siplizumab affects alloreactive T-cell subsets in allogeneic mixed lymphocyte reactions built from human PBMCs.

In regard to this clone: No cognate antigen has been identified for it. At one end the junction does not follow the germline gene, possibly because of a read error.

TCRbeta CDR3 sequencing was performed on sorted unstimulated T cells and on proliferating T cells recovered from mixed lymphocyte reactions. Fresh whole blood from around 11 HLA-typed healthy donors was used to isolate PBMCs. Unstimulated CD4+ regulatory T cells were FACS-sorted to map the origin of alloreactive clones. The germline V gene (reference sequence) provides CDR1 SEHNR and CDR2 FQNEAQ. Measured from the cysteine to the phenylalanine, the CDR3 is 16 residues long. Only the CDR3 DNA is retained, 48 bases long and in frame from the first base. Results the study describes overall, beyond this receptor: Among mappable alloreactive CD4+ clones, the Treg-derived fraction averaged approximately 69% with siplizumab versus about 25% in control reactions. The cumulative frequency of alloreactive sequences traceable to unstimulated CD4+ memory T cells was significantly reduced by siplizumab. Whether proliferating Tregs from siplizumab cultures were suppressive was not functionally confirmed. Unstimulated naive T cells appeared to be more diverse than memory T cells, and naive cells seemed to make a substantial contribution to the alloresponse. Because sequences at frequencies below about 10^-5 were poorly captured, only a minor fraction of alloreactive clones could be mapped back to unstimulated subsets. Roughly 75-97% of proliferating CD4+ or CD8+ clones could not be assigned a naive or memory phenotype.

Receptors were amplified or captured by the immunoSEQ multiplex PCR assay. Each sample had some 9.7 x 10^4 TCR templates assayed by the deep sequencing platform. Genomic DNA extracted from sorted T cells was used for TCRbeta CDR3 sequencing. In the paper's pipeline: The R programming language was used for clonal analysis of the TCRbeta CDR3 data. Unstimulated samples were compared with post-reaction CFSE-low samples to define alloreactive CD4+ and CD8+ clones. Regulatory or non-regulatory origin was assigned to alloreactive CD4+ clones by matching of sequences to sorted unstimulated Treg and non-Treg repertoires. Sourced from immuneACCESS, this table was stored by TCRdb with only in-frame sequences that have V and J called. A share of the clones is absent; for the studies checked, an unresolved V gene accounts for under half, and the remainder has no known explanation. The V and J calls and clone size were taken over from that table, and D and trimming were inferred from the DNA. The sample table holds roughly 80,000 clones, of which approximately 90% were seen once. The ten largest make up 1.5% of the sample.

This chain is built from TRBV7-9 and TRBJ2-4, with 8 bases in between that match TRBD2. The source of this sequence is a human donor in good health. The sample taken for sequencing was Tregs sorted from blood. The CDR3 is CASSLPSVGAGGLLDF. The bases are TGTGCCAGCAGTCTCCCCTCGGTTGGCGCGGGGGGCCTTTTGGACTTC.